Here is one T cell receptor (beta chain) with its context. No antigen is known for it. Some clones are missing from TCRdb's copy, which holds only in-frame ones; the method was immunoSEQ multiplex PCR. The top ten clones hold 9.5% to 15% of a sample with approximately 990 clones, about 35% of them seen once. This entry belongs to a study of T cells in localized non-small cell lung cancer. Whole-study findings and limits: Only one tumor region was sequenced, so heterogeneity remains possible. Median detection of top 100 tumor clones in adjacent lung was 57 clones.

Germline values: CDR1 SQVTM, CDR2 ANQGSEA. V was clipped by 6 bases and J by 2 bases, with 14 bases between them. The CDR3 is 14 residues long. The TCR originated in a man aged 40 to 70 with stage I lung adenocarcinoma. J is TRBJ2-1 and V is TRBV29-1; D might be TRBD2 (5 bases). Here the sequenced sample was lung tumor tissue, taken before any cancer treatment. The CDR3 bases are TGCAGCGTGGGGTATCGAGGGCCCTACAATGAGCAGTTCTTC. It specifies CSVGYRGPYNEQFF.